This passage covers 31 T cell receptor beta chains from one sample sequenced in a study of blood T cell repertoires in COVID-19. Libraries were prepared by immunoSEQ multiplex PCR; TCRdb keeps only in-frame clonotypes and omits some of them. The profile shows under 500,000 clones, about 89% of them singletons. Sequenced material: peripheral blood. The origin of the receptors is a woman aged 25 to 45 with acute or convalescent COVID-19.

The chain has TRBV7-6 and TRBJ2-5, with TRBD2 identical over 11 bases. J gave up 2 bases and V 1 base, and 9 bases lay outside the gene matches. The V gene's germline CDR1 is SGHVS and CDR2 FNYEAQ. This CDR3 comprises 18 residues. Here the CDR3 reads CASSLGGLAGLRQETQYF. The CDR3 DNA follows: TGTGCCAGCAGCTTAGGTGGACTAGCGGGCCTACGACAAGAGACCCAGTACTTC.

The chain combines TRBV24-1 with TRBJ1-5; D remains unclear. The ends were cut back, 5 bases at V and 1 base at J, with 5 bases in the middle. The CDR3 totals 13 residues. The germline CDR1 and CDR2 sequences are KGHDR and SFDVKD. DNA for the CDR3: TGTGCCACCAGTGTCGGGAGCAATCAGCCCCAGCATTTT. This sequence encodes CATSVGSNQPQHF.

The chain couples TRBV27 to TRBJ2-7; 8 nucleotides agree with TRBD1. This CDR3 has 14 amino acids. Germline V gene sequence: CDR1 MNHEY, CDR2 SMNVEV (reference sequence). The junction had 9 bases not matched to a gene; V was cut back by 6 bases and J by 5 bases. The CDR3 here is CASRIMDRAHEQYF. CDR3 in DNA: TGTGCCAGCAGGATCATGGACAGGGCCCACGAGCAGTACTTC.

V gene TRBV9 combines with J gene TRBJ1-2, with D perhaps TRBD1 (6 bases). In germline, CDR1 is SGDLS, CDR2 YYNGEE. V was clipped by 0 bases and J by 6 bases, with 15 bases between them. The CDR3 length is 15 residues. The CDR3 protein is CASSVAAGGINGYTF. CDR3 bases: TGTGCCAGCAGCGTAGCAGCGGGGGGCATCAATGGCTACACCTTC. Combining the CDR3 with reference TRBV9 and TRBJ1-2 gives the whole variable domain DSGVTQTPKHLITATGQRVTLRCSPRSGDLSVYWYQQSLDQGLQFLIQYYNGEERAKGNILERFSAQQFPDLHSELNLSSLELGDSALYFCASSVAAGGINGYTFGSGTRLTVV.

As DNA, the CDR3 is TGTGCCATCACCCCGGGACAGGCCTATGGCTACACCTTC. The encoded protein is CAITPGQAYGYTF. The J gene is TRBJ1-2, the V gene TRBV10-3; 8 bases align to TRBD1. V was pared by 7 bases and J by 4 bases, with 5 bases of the junction left unmatched. CDR3 length equals 13 residues. Germline-derived CDR1 and CDR2 are ENHRY and SYGVKD.

This chain joins TRBV30 and TRBJ2-5; 14 positions match TRBD2. The length of the CDR3 is 16 residues. CDR1 GTSNPN and CDR2 SVGIG come from the germline V gene (reference sequence). V dropped 2 bases and J dropped 3; count of bases not matched to a gene: 5. CDR3 sequence reads: CAWSILTSGGEETQYF. DNA of the CDR3: TGTGCCTGGAGTATTTTGACTAGCGGGGGGGAAGAGACCCAGTACTTC.

The J gene is TRBJ1-1, the V gene TRBV30; possible D gene TRBD1, 5 bases. Germline V gene lookup returns CDR1 GTSNPN and CDR2 SVGIG (reference sequence). The CDR3 loop spans 14 amino acids. V was trimmed by 2 bases and J by 4 bases, leaving 14 bases between them. The CDR3 here is CAWSSGALSTEAFF. The CDR3 DNA is TGTGCCTGGAGTTCTGGGGCGCTCAGCACTGAAGCTTTCTTT.

This chain joins TRBV28 and TRBJ1-2; TRBD1 aligns across 7 bases. The CDR3 consists of 14 residues. The V and J ends lost 10 bases and 2 bases, in that order; junction bases with no gene match: 10. Germline lookup yields CDR1 MDHEN and CDR2 SYDVKM. The CDR3 bases are TGTGCCACACGCCGAGACAGGGTCAACTATGGCTACACCTTC. Its translation: CATRRDRVNYGYTF.

This chain connects TRBV29-1 to TRBJ2-4; D unclear. V was pared by 5 bases and J by 7 bases, with 9 bases between. Per the germline V gene, CDR1 is SQVTM and CDR2 is ANQGSEA. This CDR3 has 11 amino acids. The CDR3 DNA sequence: TGCAGCGTTTCCGTCTCGAACATTCAGTACTTC. Its translation: CSVSVSNIQYF.

This clone came up a few times. The chain is built from TRBV12-3 or TRBV12-4 and TRBJ1-1; no clear D gene. V was pared by 2 bases and J by 6 bases, with 4 bases between. The CDR3 totals 11 residues. The CDR3 is CASSLSSEAFF. The CDR3 DNA is TGTGCCAGCAGTTTAAGCTCTGAAGCTTTCTTT.

This chain links TRBV18 with TRBJ1-2, with D uncertain. This CDR3 has 16 residues. CDR1 is KGHSH and CDR2 is LQKENI in the germline V gene. V was shortened by 3 bases and J by 3 bases, with 17 bases between the two germline ends. In nucleotides, the CDR3 is TGTGCCAGCTCACCCGTTGGGAGCGACTTTCACTATGGCTACACCTTC. Protein sequence: CASSPVGSDFHYGYTF.

As DNA, the CDR3 is TGCGCCAGCAGCCCCCAGCTAGCGGGGGTTTATAATGAGCAGTTCTTC. Translating gives CASSPQLAGVYNEQFF. This sequence joins TRBV4-1 and TRBJ2-1, with 10 bases that match TRBD2. The CDR3 length is 16 residues. Germline lookup yields CDR1 MGHRA and CDR2 YSYEKL. V was pared by 4 bases and J by 7 bases, with 10 bases of the junction left unmatched.

The chain carries TRBV6-6 and TRBJ1-2; 7 nucleotides agree with TRBD1. CDR1 MNHNY and CDR2 SVGAGI come from the germline V gene (reference sequence). This CDR3 is 14 amino acids long. The trim removed 5 bases at V and 2 bases at J, leaving 5 bases unmatched. CDR3 in DNA: TGTGCCAGCAGTATTACGACAGGGAACTATGGCTACACCTTC. Its translation: CASSITTGNYGYTF.

The chain has TRBV7-9 and TRBJ2-7, with D tentatively TRBD2 (5 bases). V lost 1 base, J lost 5 bases, and 18 bases lay in between. The CDR3 covers 16 residues. Germline V gene sequence: CDR1 SEHNR, CDR2 FQNEAQ (reference sequence). This chain's CDR3 is CASSLELRGPGDEQYF. CDR3 nucleotide sequence: TGTGCCAGCAGCTTAGAGTTACGGGGTCCCGGGGACGAGCAGTACTTC.

V gene TRBV5-5 combines with J gene TRBJ2-7; 9 positions agree with TRBD2. Per the germline V gene, CDR1 is SGHKS and CDR2 is YYEKEE (reference sequence). The CDR3 spans 14 residues. With 5 bases clipped from V and 4 bases from J, the junction kept 7 bases outside the gene matches. This CDR3 reads CASSFSGGTYEQYF. For the CDR3, the DNA is TGTGCCAGCAGTTTTAGCGGGGGAACTTACGAGCAGTACTTC.

V is TRBV15 and J is TRBJ2-1; 7 bases fit TRBD2. CDR3 length: 13 residues. The J segment lost 8 bases and the V segment lost 5 bases, leaving 6 bases of the junction unmatched. Germline V gene lookup returns CDR1 LNHNV and CDR2 YYDKDF (reference sequence). This CDR3 reads CATSDMAGDEQFF. CDR3 DNA: TGTGCCACCAGCGACATGGCGGGGGATGAGCAGTTCTTC.

The chain uses TRBV28 and TRBJ1-2, with D unresolved. CDR1 and CDR2 (germline): MDHEN, SYDVKM. The CDR3 is made up of 14 amino acids. V was cut by 4 bases and J by 8 bases, with 17 bases left in between. The CDR3, as DNA: TGTGCCAGCAGTTCCCCTGCGCTAGGTGGGGGCTACACCTTC. This translates into CASSSPALGGGYTF.

The chain recombines TRBV7-3 with TRBJ2-3; D is undetermined. V was pared by 5 bases and J by 4 bases, with 10 bases between. The CDR3 totals 13 residues. Germline V gene data show CDR1 as SGHTA and CDR2 as FQGTGA. CDR3 DNA sequence: TGTGCCAGCAGCCCGGTGCGTTCAGATACGCAGTATTTT. This sequence encodes CASSPVRSDTQYF.

The chain carries TRBV28 and TRBJ1-1; D unclear. This CDR3 is 14 amino acids long. Per the germline V gene, CDR1 is MDHEN and CDR2 is SYDVKM. Trimming left V 5 bases short and J 1 base short, with 11 bases between. CDR3 bases: TGTGCCAGCAGTACCGGAGGCCGGAACACTGAAGCTTTCTTT. It specifies CASSTGGRNTEAFF.

The DNA for the CDR3 is TGTGCCACCAGTGCACAGGGGGTGTCGCAAGAGACCCAGTACTTC. It translates to CATSAQGVSQETQYF. The V and J genes are TRBV24-1 and TRBJ2-5; 8 bases align to TRBD1. With 5 bases clipped from V and 2 bases from J, the junction kept 6 bases outside the gene matches. Germline CDR1 is KGHDR and CDR2 is SFDVKD. The CDR3 runs 15 residues.

In nucleotides, the CDR3 is TGTGCCATCAGAATGACAGGGGAAGGTTTTGGCTACACCTTC. Translation: CAIRMTGEGFGYTF. The V and J genes are TRBV10-3 and TRBJ1-2, with TRBD1 matching over 8 bases. The CDR3 runs to 14 residues. Trimming removed 6 bases from V and 7 bases from J; junction bases left unmatched: 10. Germline V gene sequence: CDR1 ENHRY, CDR2 SYGVKD.

This chain connects TRBV19 to TRBJ1-3; 8 positions agree with TRBD1. Germline V CDR1 and CDR2: LNHDA, SQIVND (reference sequence). V was clipped by 4 bases and J by 1 base; unmatched bases: 9. This CDR3 is 17 amino acids long. In nucleotides, the CDR3 is TGTGCCAGTAGTACGGGCCGGTACAGGGGGTCTGGAAACACCATATATTTT. This encodes CASSTGRYRGSGNTIYF. The full variable domain, completed using reference TRBV19 and TRBJ1-3, is DGGITQSPKYLFRKEGQNVTLSCEQNLNHDAMYWYRQDPGQGLRLIYYSQIVNDFQKGDIAEGYSVSREKKESFPLTVTSAQKNPTAFYLCASSTGRYRGSGNTIYFGEGSWLTVV.

The V and J genes are TRBV3-1 (or the pseudogene TRBV3-2) and TRBJ1-3; 8 bases agree with TRBD1. Germline trimming cut 1 base from V and 4 bases from J; bases unmatched to any gene: 6. The CDR3 totals 16 residues. CDR1 LGHDT and CDR2 YNNKEL come from the germline V gene (reference sequence). The CDR3: CASSQAGTGGGNTIYF. In DNA, the CDR3 is TGTGCCAGCAGCCAAGCCGGGACAGGAGGCGGAAACACCATATATTTT.

The chain joins TRBV5-8 to TRBJ2-1, with TRBD1 matching over 8 bases. Germline loops: CDR1 SGHTS, CDR2 YDEGEE. The trim removed 2 bases at V and 7 bases at J, leaving 8 bases unmatched. This CDR3 spans 15 amino acids. In nucleotides, the CDR3 is TGTGCCAGCAGCTTCATAGGACAGGGCAAAAATGAGCAGTTCTTC. Protein sequence: CASSFIGQGKNEQFF.

V usage is TRBV13 and J usage is TRBJ2-3, with 8 nucleotides matching TRBD2. CDR1 and CDR2 from the germline V gene are PRHDT and FYEKMQ (reference sequence). J gave up 1 base and V 7 bases, and 7 bases lay outside the gene matches. This CDR3 has 15 amino acids. The CDR3 bases are TGTGCCAGCACTTACGGGGGGGCCGGCACAGATACGCAGTATTTT. Protein sequence: CASTYGGAGTDTQYF. The full variable domain, rest sourced from reference TRBV13 and TRBJ2-3, is AAGVIQSPRHLIKEKRETATLKCYPIPRHDTVYWYQQGPGQDPQFLISFYEKMQSDKGSIPDRFSAQQFSDYHSELNMSSLELGDSALYFCASTYGGAGTDTQYFGPGTRLTVL.

The gene calls are TRBV6-6 and TRBJ1-6; D is undetermined. The CDR3 is made up of 16 amino acids. Germline-derived CDR1 and CDR2 are MNHNY and SVGAGI (reference sequence). V lost 8 bases and J lost 0, with 14 bases in between. The CDR3 nucleotides are TGTGCCAGCTGGGAGGGTGGGATCTCCTATAATTCACCCCTCCACTTT. Amino acid sequence: CASWEGGISYNSPLHF.

This clone was detected once. The gene calls are TRBV18 and TRBJ2-7; D might be TRBD2 (5 bases). This CDR3 contains 14 residues. Between the trimmed V and J ends, which lost 5 bases and 3 bases, there was a span of 14 bases. Germline values: CDR1 KGHSH, CDR2 LQKENI. The CDR3 protein is CASSSSGADYEQYF. The DNA of the CDR3 is TGTGCCAGCTCATCCAGCGGTGCGGACTACGAGCAGTACTTC.

The chain recombines TRBV24-1 with TRBJ1-1, with D unclear. V gave up 0 bases and J gave up 1 base, with 8 bases separating them. The CDR3 is 15 amino acids. From germline, CDR1 is KGHDR and CDR2 SFDVKD. CDR3 sequence reads: CATSDLITANTEAFF. For the CDR3, the DNA is TGTGCCACCAGTGATTTGATAACAGCGAACACTGAAGCTTTCTTT.

The chain employs TRBV10-3 and TRBJ2-7, with D possibly being TRBD1 (6 bases). V was pared by 6 bases and J by 5 bases, with 14 bases between. CDR1 and CDR2 from the germline V gene are ENHRY and SYGVKD. This CDR3 has 13 amino acids. The CDR3 DNA is TGTGCCATCAGCCTAAGACAGGTCCACGAGCAGTACTTC. It translates to CAISLRQVHEQYF.

This chain connects TRBV5-4 to TRBJ2-3; D possibly corresponds to TRBD2 (6 bases). With 4 bases removed from V and 3 bases from J, the gap between germline ends came to 12 bases. The CDR3 contains 14 residues. Germline loops: CDR1 SGHNT, CDR2 YYREEE (reference sequence). The CDR3 spells CASSTWGETDTQYF. CDR3 nucleotides: TGTGCCAGCAGCACTTGGGGGGAGACAGATACGCAGTATTTT.

The chain recombines TRBV6-5 with TRBJ1-6; D may be TRBD1 (6 bases). Germline CDR1 is MNHEY and CDR2 is SVGAGI. The CDR3 extends over 13 amino acids. V lost 8 bases and J lost 7, with 12 bases in between. CDR3 DNA: TGTGCCAGCGAGGGGGTTATGAATTCACCCCTCCACTTT. This gives the protein CASEGVMNSPLHF.